These T cell receptor beta chains were read from a single sample in a study of T cells in Graves' hyperthyroidism and ophthalmopathy. TCRdb re-called the multiplex PCR reads through MiXCR, storing one row per CDR3 protein. The data hold around 400,000 distinct CDR3 sequences, with 15% to 19% observed a single time. The sequencing input was blood. The receptor source for this set is a woman aged 18-30 years with Graves' hyperthyroidism that later progressed to Graves' ophthalmopathy. Both conserved end residues are part of each CDR3. A D gene is named only where the DNA matches it firmly. Expanded clones get a size class; other rows say once, few or many, or leave the size out.

V,J,size,D,CDR3,DNA
TRBV6-2/TRBV6-3,TRBJ2-7,many,-,CASSYTWTSDEQYF,TGTGCCAGCAGTTACACCTGGACGAGCGATGAGCAGTACTTC
TRBV10-1,TRBJ2-2,few,TRBD2,CASSPTSGSYSGELFF,TGCGCCAGCAGCCCGACTAGCGGGAGTTACAGTGGGGAGCTGTTTTTT
TRBV9,TRBJ2-3,-,-,CASRGTPSGDTQYF,TGTGCCAGCAGAGGGACACCCAGCGGGGATACGCAGTATTTT
TRBV27,TRBJ2-3,-,TRBD2,CASSYFGGSSQYF,TGTGCCAGCAGTTATTTTGGCGGGAGTTCCCAGTATTTT
TRBV30,TRBJ2-1,many,TRBD2,CACGGFEQFF,TGTGCCTGCGGGGGGTTTGAGCAGTTCTTC
TRBV18,TRBJ1-3,many,-,CASSPVAGQHSGNTIYF,TGTGCCAGCTCACCAGTCGCAGGCCAACACTCTGGAAACACCATATATTTT
TRBV28,TRBJ2-1,many,TRBD2,CASSSLRLAGVGEQFF,TGTGCCAGCAGTTCCTTGAGACTAGCGGGAGTAGGGGAGCAGTTCTTC
TRBV3-1,TRBJ2-6,many,TRBD2,CASSQGLAGGSGANVLTF,TGTGCCAGCAGCCAAGGTCTCGCGGGAGGCTCGGGGGCCAACGTCCTGACTTTC
TRBV28,TRBJ2-7,many,-,CASSYSGTVQSYEQYF,TGTGCCAGCAGTTATAGCGGGACAGTCCAATCCTACGAGCAGTACTTC
TRBV27,TRBJ2-1,many,TRBD2,CASSLLGLAGEQFF,TGTGCCAGCAGTCTTCTCGGACTAGCCGGTGAGCAGTTCTTC
TRBV9,TRBJ1-1,few,-,CASSVGLENKAFF,TGTGCCAGCAGCGTCGGACTGGAGAATAAAGCTTTCTTT
TRBV5-1,TRBJ1-1,many,TRBD1,CASSRDRNPEAFF,TGCGCCAGCAGCCGGGACAGGAACCCTGAAGCTTTCTTT
TRBV7-9,TRBJ1-5,many,-,CASSNDNYSNQPQHF,TGTGCCAGCAGCAATGACAATTATAGCAATCAGCCCCAGCATTTT
TRBV28,TRBJ1-1,-,-,CASSDPRGGNTGGNTEAFF,TGTGCCAGCAGTGACCCTCGGGGGGGGAACACCGGGGGGAACACTGAAGCTTTCTTT
TRBV18,TRBJ2-3,many,-,CASSPAPPPDTQYF,TGTGCCAGCTCACCGGCGCCCCCCCCAGATACGCAGTATTTT
TRBV5-1,TRBJ2-7,many,-,CASSLQTGGPSKDYEQYF,TGCGCCAGCAGCTTGCAAACCGGGGGACCGAGCAAAGACTACGAGCAGTACTTC
TRBV3-1,TRBJ2-1,many,-,CASSPSTGSSSYNEQFF,TGTGCCAGCAGCCCCTCGACAGGTTCTAGCTCCTACAATGAGCAGTTCTTC
TRBV7-2,TRBJ1-5,many,TRBD1,CASSLVGGAVNQPQHF,TGTGCCAGCAGCTTAGTAGGGGGCGCGGTGAATCAGCCCCAGCATTTT
TRBV29-1,TRBJ2-3,-,-,CSVEYGPTDTQYF,TGCAGCGTTGAGTACGGCCCCACAGATACGCAGTATTTT
TRBV4-1,TRBJ1-1,many,-,CASSQVGRVVEAFF,TGCGCCAGCAGCCAAGTGGGCCGGGTAGTTGAAGCTTTCTTT
TRBV4-3,TRBJ2-1,once,TRBD2,CASSQGGRVLGLAGTYNEQFF,TGCGCCAGCAGCCAAGGGGGTAGGGTTCTTGGACTAGCGGGGACATACAATGAGCAGTTCTTC
TRBV25-1,TRBJ2-7,few,TRBD2,CASSKGLANEQYF,TGTGCCAGCAGTAAGGGACTAGCGAACGAGCAGTACTTC
TRBV20-1,TRBJ1-1,-,TRBD1,CSAVTGGFFGAFF,TGCAGTGCTGTGACAGGGGGCTTTTTTGGAGCTTTCTTT
TRBV28,TRBJ1-2,many,-,CASSLSNRVNGYTF,TGTGCCAGCAGTTTATCCAACAGGGTAAACGGCTACACCTTC
TRBV27,TRBJ2-5,few,-,CASSLFGAGKETQYF,TGTGCCAGCAGTTTATTCGGTGCGGGGAAAGAGACCCAGTACTTC
TRBV19,TRBJ1-5,few,-,CASSKDSWPQHF,TGTGCCAGTAGTAAGGACAGTTGGCCCCAGCATTTT